These 28 T cell receptor beta chains originate from one sample sequenced in a study of blood T cell repertoires in COVID-19. Generated by immunoSEQ multiplex PCR, the TCRdb table keeps only in-frame clones and is missing some. This table has fewer than 200,000 clones, roughly 80% appearing once. Sequenced: PBMCs or T cells enriched from blood (not recorded which). Receptors originate from a woman between 40 and 50 years old with acute COVID-19.

V gene TRBV21-1 combines with J gene TRBJ2-1; the tabulated D call, TRBD2, remains unverified against the DNA. TRBV21-1 has pseudogene status. CDR3 length: 14 residues. The CDR3 is CASSPRLYYNEQFF. In DNA, the CDR3 is TGTGCCAGTTCCCCGCGGCTGTACTACAATGAGCAGTTCTTC.

In DNA, the CDR3 is TGTGCCTCCAGGCGGGCAGATTCTCCTAATGAAAAACTGTTTTTT. Its translation: CASRRADSPNEKLFF. V is TRBV10-3 and J is TRBJ1-4; D gene unclear. Looked up from germline, CDR1 is ENHRY and CDR2 is SYGVKD. V was cut by 11 bases and J by 3 bases, with 19 bases left in between. The length of the CDR3 is 15 residues.

Comment on this clone: At one end the junction does not follow the germline gene, possibly because of a read error. The chain has TRBV12-3 or TRBV12-4 and TRBJ2-4; TRBD2 aligns across 8 bases. The CDR3 runs 10 residues. The CDR3 loop is CASERERSVF. DNA of the CDR3: TGTGCCAGCGAGCGGGAGCGCTCTGTCTTC.

The gene calls are TRBV6-1 and TRBJ1-5; D is undetermined. The CDR3 extends over 16 amino acids. Trimming removed 2 bases from V and 0 bases from J, with 11 bases in between. Germline loops: CDR1 MNHNS, CDR2 SASEGT. The CDR3, as DNA: TGTGCCAGCAGTGAAATCGGCGGAATTAGCAATCAGCCCCAGCATTTT. Translated, it gives CASSEIGGISNQPQHF.

This chain connects TRBV12-3 or TRBV12-4 to TRBJ2-7; 8 bases map to TRBD2. The CDR3 length is 13 residues. After removal of 6 bases from V and 1 base from J, the junction contained 2 bases not matched to a gene. The CDR3 sequence: CASRTSGSYEQYF. DNA of the CDR3: TGTGCCAGCAGAACTAGCGGATCCTACGAGCAGTACTTC.

The chain carries TRBV27 and TRBJ1-6; D remains ambiguous. Deletions cut 0 bases from V and 8 bases from J, with 8 bases between. This CDR3 contains 14 residues. Per germline, CDR1 MNHEY and CDR2 SMNVEV (reference sequence). The DNA for the CDR3 is TGTGCCAGCAGTTTATCCTGGGCTGATTCACCCCTCCACTTT. This codes for CASSLSWADSPLHF.

The V gene is TRBV30, the J gene TRBJ2-7, with 7 positions matching TRBD1. The trim removed 5 bases at V and 4 bases at J, leaving 11 bases unmatched. The CDR3 loop spans 14 amino acids. CDR1 GTSNPN and CDR2 SVGIG come from the germline V gene (reference sequence). The CDR3 loop is CAWAVRGGSYEQYF. CDR3 coding DNA: TGTGCCTGGGCCGTCCGAGGGGGCTCATACGAGCAGTACTTC.

The chain recombines TRBV2 with TRBJ1-2; 8 nucleotides line up with TRBD1. CDR3 length: 15 residues. With V trimmed by 1 base and J by 8 bases, 9 bases remained unmatched. From germline, CDR1 is SNHLY and CDR2 FYNNEI. The CDR3 DNA sequence: TGTGCCAGCAGTGAAGGGGACAGGTATATAGGGGGCTACACCTTC. Protein sequence: CASSEGDRYIGGYTF. Full variable domain (missing parts from reference TRBV2 and TRBJ1-2): EPEVTQTPSHQVTQMGQEVILRCVPISNHLYFYWYRQILGQKVEFLVSFYNNEISEKSEIFDDQFSVERPDGSNFTLKIRSTKLEDSAMYFCASSEGDRYIGGYTFGSGTRLTVV.

V usage is TRBV7-6 and J usage is TRBJ2-7; a possible D gene is TRBD1 (5 bases). The CDR3 spans 15 residues. Germline V CDR1 and CDR2: SGHVS, FNYEAQ. V shed 1 base and J shed 2 bases, with 12 bases lying between them. CDR3 DNA sequence: TGTGCCAGCAGCTTAGTCACAGGTCCAGCCTACGAGCAGTACTTC. Protein sequence: CASSLVTGPAYEQYF.

On this clone itself: Sequence at one end of the junction differs from germline and may be a read error. The chain recombines TRBV7-7 with TRBJ2-2; a possible D gene is TRBD1 (6 bases). The CDR3 consists of 15 residues. The germline V gene has CDR1 SSHAT and CDR2 FNYEAQ (reference sequence). CDR3 protein: CASSLDGTHTGELFF. CDR3 coding DNA: TGTGCTAGCAGCTTAGACGGGACACACACCGGGGAGCTGTTTTTT.

The gene calls are TRBV7-6 and TRBJ2-5; the D is unclear. The CDR3 has 12 residues. CDR1 is SGHVS, CDR2 FNYEAQ, per germline. The V gene lost 0 bases and the J gene lost 4 bases, with 3 bases spanning the gap. CDR3 sequence: CASSLARETQYF. DNA for the CDR3: TGTGCCAGCAGCTTAGCCCGAGAGACCCAGTACTTC.

V usage is TRBV5-6 and J usage is TRBJ2-7; 9 positions agree with TRBD2. Trimming removed 3 bases from V and 3 bases from J; junction bases left unmatched: 13. CDR1 SGHDT and CDR2 YYEEEE come from the germline V gene. CDR3 length: 17 residues. CDR3 sequence reads: CASSYPMTSGPLYEQYF. CDR3 nucleotide sequence: TGTGCCAGCAGCTACCCAATGACTAGCGGACCCCTCTACGAGCAGTACTTC.

There are many counts of this clone. The rearrangement links TRBV24-1 to TRBJ2-5, with 10 positions matching TRBD1. J gave up 3 bases and V 3 bases, and 9 bases lay outside the gene matches. CDR1 and CDR2 from the germline V gene are KGHDR and SFDVKD. This CDR3 is built from 17 residues. The CDR3 loop is CATSDRTAGQGKETQYF. The CDR3 bases are TGTGCCACCAGTGATAGAACCGCGGGACAGGGGAAAGAGACCCAGTACTTC.

In its sample, this clone was seen once. The chain is built from TRBV2 and TRBJ2-3; 14 positions match TRBD2. The germline gives CDR1 SNHLY, CDR2 FYNNEI. Trimming removed 10 bases from V and 0 bases from J; junction bases left unmatched: 9. CDR3 length equals 17 residues. CDR3 sequence (DNA): TGTGCCACCTCCGGGACTAGCGGGAGACCTAGCACAGATACGCAGTATTTT. Its translation is CATSGTSGRPSTDTQYF.

The chain employs TRBV7-8 and TRBJ1-1, with TRBD1 as a possible D gene (6 bases). The CDR3 runs 15 residues. CDR1 is SGHVS, CDR2 FQNEAQ, per germline. The V gene lost 3 bases and the J gene lost 7 bases, with 18 bases spanning the gap. CDR3 nucleotide sequence: TGTGCCAGCAGCTTGGTGCCGTGGCAGGGGAATGAAGCTTTCTTT. This translates into CASSLVPWQGNEAFF. The whole variable domain, remainder taken from reference TRBV7-8 and TRBJ1-1, is GAGVSQSPRYKVAKRGQDVALRCDPISGHVSLFWYQQALGQGPEFLTYFQNEAQLDKSGLPSDRFFAERPEGSVSTLKIQRTQQEDSAVYLCASSLVPWQGNEAFFGQGTRLTVV.

This chain uses TRBV23-1 with TRBJ2-7, with a possible D match to TRBD2 (7 bases). TRBV23-1 is an open reading frame whose function is uncertain. This CDR3 region has 18 residues. With 2 bases removed from V and 3 bases from J, the gap between germline ends came to 23 bases. This CDR3 reads CASSQLTPGGREHYEQYF. CDR3 DNA: TGCGCCAGCAGTCAACTGACCCCGGGGGGCAGAGAGCACTACGAGCAGTACTTC.

The CDR3 DNA is TGTGCCAGCAGTTACGAACTGCCAGGGCTTAATTCACCCCTCCACTTT. Residues: CASSYELPGLNSPLHF. The V gene is TRBV6-5, the J gene TRBJ1-6; D is possibly TRBD1 (5 bases). The ends were cut back, 2 bases at V and 6 bases at J, with 14 bases in the middle. This CDR3 is 16 amino acids long. The V gene's germline CDR1 is MNHEY and CDR2 SVGAGI.

V is TRBV3-1 (or the pseudogene TRBV3-2) and J is TRBJ1-5, with a possible D match to TRBD1 (6 bases). CDR3 length: 17 amino acids. Per germline, CDR1 LGHDT and CDR2 YNNKEL (reference sequence). Between the trimmed V and J ends, which lost 0 bases and 1 base, there was a span of 13 bases. CDR3 DNA: TGTGCCAGCAGCCAAGACTTTACAGGGTTAAGCAATCAGCCCCAGCATTTT. Amino acid sequence: CASSQDFTGLSNQPQHF.

V and J are TRBV3-1 (or the pseudogene TRBV3-2) and TRBJ1-1; D not resolved. CDR1 is LGHDT and CDR2 is YNNKEL in the germline V gene (reference sequence). The CDR3 runs 12 residues. The ends were cut back, 5 bases at V and 1 base at J, with 5 bases in the middle. CDR3 loop: CASSNRNTEAFF. The CDR3 region has the DNA TGTGCCAGCAGCAACAGGAACACTGAAGCTTTCTTT.

This clone was seen once. CDR3 coding DNA: TGCGCCAGCGTGCCTCCAGCGGGAGCCACCAATGAGCAGTTCTTC. This sequence encodes CASVPPAGATNEQFF. The chain joins TRBV5-1 to TRBJ2-1; the match to TRBD2 covers 8 bases. J gave up 6 bases and V 7 bases, and 12 bases lay outside the gene matches. Looked up from germline, CDR1 is SGHRS and CDR2 is YFSETQ. The CDR3 extends over 15 amino acids.

The chain uses TRBV5-1 and TRBJ2-1; D might be TRBD2 (7 bases). With 4 bases removed from V and 7 bases from J, the gap between germline ends came to 24 bases. Germline V gene lookup returns CDR1 SGHRS and CDR2 YFSETQ. The CDR3 runs to 17 residues. The CDR3: CASSPRLAGGGGNEQFF. The CDR3, as DNA: TGCGCCAGCAGCCCCCGCTTGGCAGGAGGGGGGGGGAATGAGCAGTTCTTC.

The chain combines TRBV15 with TRBJ2-3; 14 bases are shared with TRBD2. With V trimmed by 2 bases and J by 4 bases, 2 bases remained unmatched. Germline V gene data show CDR1 as LNHNV and CDR2 as YYDKDF (reference sequence). This CDR3 comprises 16 residues. The DNA for the CDR3 is TGTGCCACCAGCAGATCGGGACTAGCGGGAGCAGATACGCAGTATTTT. It encodes CATSRSGLAGADTQYF.

The chain links TRBV27 to TRBJ2-2, with D unresolved. V lost 0 bases to trimming and J lost 4 bases, with 6 bases between them. Germline assignment: CDR1 MNHEY and CDR2 SMNVEV (reference sequence). The CDR3 is 14 amino acids. In nucleotides, the CDR3 is TGTGCCAGCAGTTTATCGCTCGGCACCGGGGAGCTGTTTTTT. It encodes CASSLSLGTGELFF.

The chain carries TRBV18 and TRBJ1-2; possibly TRBD1 for D (5 bases). The V end lost 6 bases, the J end lost 0 bases, and 20 bases lay between the germline ends. The CDR3 has 17 residues. The V gene's germline CDR1 is KGHSH and CDR2 LQKENI. CDR3 in amino acids: CASSHHLGQGANYGYTF. The DNA for the CDR3 is TGTGCCAGCTCCCACCACCTGGGTCAGGGCGCTAACTATGGCTACACCTTC. The full variable domain, with the rest looked up from reference TRBV18 and TRBJ1-2, is NAGVMQNPRHLVRRRGQEARLRCSPMKGHSHVYWYRQLPEEGLKFMVYLQKENIIDESGMPKERFSAEFPKEGPSILRIQQVVRGDSAAYFCASSHHLGQGANYGYTFGSGTRLTVV.

V usage is TRBV6-2 or TRBV6-3 and J usage is TRBJ2-3, with 9 bases that match TRBD2. This CDR3 has 16 amino acids. The V segment lost 5 bases and the J segment 7 bases; nucleotides outside the gene matches: 13. From germline, CDR1 is MNHEY and CDR2 SVGEGT. The CDR3 nucleotides are TGTGCCAGCAGTCAACTAGCGGGTTTTCTAAGCCATACGCAGTATTTT. This encodes CASSQLAGFLSHTQYF.

The chain uses TRBV27 and TRBJ2-7; 12 bases map to TRBD2. With 6 bases clipped from V and 6 bases from J, the junction kept 6 bases outside the gene matches. CDR1 MNHEY and CDR2 SMNVEV come from the germline V gene (reference sequence). This CDR3 contains 14 residues. As DNA, the CDR3 is TGTGCCAGCAGAACCCCGGGACTAGCGGGCGAGCAGTACTTC. Protein: CASRTPGLAGEQYF.

J is TRBJ2-1 and V is TRBV6-5; the match to TRBD2 covers 9 bases. The V gene's germline CDR1 is MNHEY and CDR2 SVGAGI. V lost 4 bases, J lost 3 bases, and 4 bases stayed unmatched. The CDR3 is made up of 15 amino acids. As DNA, the CDR3 is TGTGCCAGCAGTTCAGCGGGAGGATTCTACAATGAGCAGTTCTTC. Its protein is CASSSAGGFYNEQFF.

In this sample, this clone turned up once. CDR3 DNA: TGCAGCGCCAACCCATGGGGCGGCTACACCTTC. As protein: CSANPWGGYTF. The rearrangement joins TRBV29-1 to TRBJ1-2; a weak D match, TRBD1 (5 bases). This CDR3 is built from 11 residues. V was shortened by 7 bases and J by 8 bases, with 14 bases between the two germline ends. Per the germline V gene, CDR1 is SQVTM and CDR2 is ANQGSEA.